The 30 T cell receptor beta chains presented below share a single source sample, sequenced in a study of blood T cell repertoires in COVID-19. Assay: immunoSEQ multiplex PCR; the TCRdb copy retains only in-frame clones and omits some. Among hundreds of thousands of clones, over 75% were seen once, and the ten largest hold around 0.9%. Input material: PBMCs or T cells enriched from blood (not recorded which). Receptors were obtained from a woman younger than 45 who had recovered from COVID-19.

In this sample, this clone turned up a few times. The V call is TRBV7-9, the J call TRBJ2-1, with a possible D match to TRBD1 (6 bases). Germline-derived CDR1 and CDR2 are SEHNR and FQNEAQ (reference sequence). The CDR3 sequence is 18 residues long. V was cut by 4 bases and J by 0 bases, with 19 bases left in between. The CDR3 nucleotides are TGTGCCAGCAGCTCATCGGGACATATCTCCTACTCCTACAATGAGCAGTTCTTC. It codes for CASSSSGHISYSYNEQFF.

V usage is TRBV11-2 and J usage is TRBJ1-1, with TRBD1 matching over 7 bases. The CDR3 runs 13 residues. V gave up 3 bases and J gave up 7 bases; unmatched junction bases: 5. The germline V gene encodes CDR1 SGHAT and CDR2 FQNNGV. The CDR3 nucleotides are TGTGCCAGCAGCTTGGCCGGGACAGTTGAAGCTTTCTTT. Encoded protein: CASSLAGTVEAFF.

The V call is TRBV3-1 (or the pseudogene TRBV3-2), the J call TRBJ2-7; 11 positions agree with TRBD1. CDR3 length: 13 amino acids. CDR1 is LGHDT, CDR2 YNNKEL, per germline (reference sequence). Unmatched junction bases numbered 2, after V lost 5 bases and J lost 5 bases. Here the CDR3 DNA reads TGTGCCAGCAGCTCGGACAGGGGGCACGAGCAGTACTTC. Translated: CASSSDRGHEQYF.

With respect to this clone: The same CDR3 can be traced to other DNA sequences in this sample. The rearrangement links TRBV28 to TRBJ1-1; D unresolved. Looked up from germline, CDR1 is MDHEN and CDR2 is SYDVKM. V shed 2 bases and J shed 0 bases, with 7 bases lying between them. The CDR3 consists of 14 residues. CDR3 coding DNA: TGTGCCAGCAGTTTAGGAGGGATGAACACTGAAGCTTTCTTT. Translated: CASSLGGMNTEAFF.

This clone was found once. The rearrangement uses TRBV19 and TRBJ2-3; weak D call: TRBD2 (5 bases). The CDR3 consists of 13 residues. Germline V gives CDR1 LNHDA, CDR2 SQIVND (reference sequence). Trimming shortened V by 7 bases and J by 2 bases, and 10 bases separated the two germline ends. The CDR3 coding sequence is TGTGCCAGTACCGCGGACTTCACAGATACGCAGTATTTT. It encodes CASTADFTDTQYF.

The rearrangement uses TRBV7-9 and TRBJ1-2; 9 positions match TRBD1. Germline V lookup: CDR1 SEHNR, CDR2 FQNEAQ (reference sequence). The junction had 9 bases not matched to a gene; V was cut back by 4 bases and J by 6 bases. The CDR3 spans 15 residues. The CDR3 DNA reads TGTGCCAGCAGCTCGATGGGGACAGGGATAGATGGCTACACCTTC. Translated: CASSSMGTGIDGYTF.

The chain uses TRBV13 and TRBJ1-6; tentative D call: TRBD1 (5 bases). V lost 5 bases to trimming and J lost 10 bases, with 21 bases between them. CDR3 length: 16 residues. Germline CDR1 reads PRHDT; CDR2 reads FYEKMQ (reference sequence). Here the CDR3 reads CASSQPVGREVSPLHF. DNA for the CDR3: TGTGCCAGCAGCCAACCCGTGGGCAGGGAGGTGTCACCCCTCCACTTT.

The chain links TRBV11-2 to TRBJ1-4; maybe TRBD1 (5 bases). CDR3 length: 13 amino acids. V lost 4 bases to trimming and J lost 9 bases, with 12 bases between them. Germline values: CDR1 SGHAT, CDR2 FQNNGV. CDR3 region: CASSSIRVQKLFF. The CDR3 coding sequence is TGTGCCAGCAGCTCTATCAGGGTTCAAAAACTGTTTTTT.

The chain couples TRBV9 to TRBJ2-3; unclear D gene. The CDR3 runs to 13 residues. Germline V lookup: CDR1 SGDLS, CDR2 YYNGEE. Trimming cost V 4 bases and J 0 bases, with 6 bases left between them. The CDR3 is CASSSLSTDTQYF. CDR3 bases: TGTGCCAGCAGCTCTCTGAGCACAGATACGCAGTATTTT.

The CDR3 region is CASSLRGWGHEQYF. The CDR3 DNA follows: TGTGCCAGCAGCCTCAGGGGTTGGGGCCACGAGCAGTACTTC. The chain employs TRBV25-1 and TRBJ2-7, with D maybe TRBD1 (6 bases). V dropped 6 bases and J dropped 5 bases, with 17 bases sitting between them. This CDR3 comprises 14 residues. Germline values: CDR1 MGHDK, CDR2 SYGVNS.

The chain is built from TRBV18 and TRBJ1-5; D remains ambiguous. CDR1 is KGHSH and CDR2 is LQKENI in the germline V gene. V lost 4 bases to trimming and J lost 4 bases, with 17 bases between them. The CDR3 runs to 16 residues. The CDR3 DNA reads as TGTGCCAGCTCACTCCAGTCGGGGATGGCGAATCAGCCCCAGCATTTT. It codes for CASSLQSGMANQPQHF. Full variable domain (remainder filled in from reference TRBV18 and TRBJ1-5): NAGVMQNPRHLVRRRGQEARLRCSPMKGHSHVYWYRQLPEEGLKFMVYLQKENIIDESGMPKERFSAEFPKEGPSILRIQQVVRGDSAAYFCASSLQSGMANQPQHFGDGTRLSIL.

The rearrangement links TRBV19 to TRBJ1-1, with 7 bases identical to TRBD1. Germline CDR1 and CDR2: LNHDA and SQIVND (reference sequence). With V trimmed by 3 bases and J by 6 bases, 7 bases remained unmatched. The CDR3 length is 14 residues. CDR3 sequence (DNA): TGTGCCAGTAGTATGCAGGCAGGGGGTTCTGAAGCTTTCTTT. It specifies CASSMQAGGSEAFF.

The CDR3 reads CASSPVGQGARNTEAFF. The CDR3, as DNA: TGTGCCAGCAGTCCCGTGGGGCAGGGGGCCCGGAACACTGAAGCTTTCTTT. This sequence joins TRBV27 and TRBJ1-1; 8 bases are a match to TRBD1. The CDR3 covers 17 residues. The germline CDR1 and CDR2 sequences are MNHEY and SMNVEV (reference sequence). The V segment lost 5 bases and the J segment 1 base; nucleotides outside the gene matches: 12.

The genes are TRBV7-9 and TRBJ1-6; no reliable D call. The CDR3 runs to 13 residues. Germline CDR1 is SEHNR and CDR2 is FQNEAQ (reference sequence). The V end was cut by 1 base, the J end by 8 bases, with 6 bases between. The CDR3 nucleotides read TGTGCCAGCAGCTTAGAGGGAGATTCACCCCTCCACTTT. Translated: CASSLEGDSPLHF. Looking up the rest from reference TRBV7-9 and TRBJ1-6 gives the full variable domain: DTGVSQNPRHKITKRGQNVTFRCDPISEHNRLYWYRQTLGQGPEFLTYFQNEAQLEKSRLLSDRFSAERPKGSFSTLEIQRTEQGDSAMYLCASSLEGDSPLHFGNGTRLTVT.

This clone showed up many times. The chain's CDR3 is CASSQDYNEKLFF. CDR3 DNA: TGTGCCAGCAGCCAAGATTATAATGAAAAACTGTTTTTT. This chain connects TRBV3-1 (or the pseudogene TRBV3-2) to TRBJ1-4, with D unclear. This CDR3 has 13 amino acids. The germline gives CDR1 LGHDT, CDR2 YNNKEL (reference sequence). The V gene lost 0 bases and the J gene lost 4 bases, with 3 bases spanning the gap.

The chain uses TRBV2 and TRBJ2-2; TRBD1 is a possible D gene (6 bases). Germline V CDR1 and CDR2: SNHLY, FYNNEI. This CDR3 contains 15 residues. V was clipped by 5 bases and J by 6 bases, with 16 bases between them. The CDR3 nucleotides are TGTGCCAGCAGTCCCCACCCACAGGGTTCCGGGGAGCTGTTTTTT. Protein sequence: CASSPHPQGSGELFF.

The V gene is TRBV5-1, the J gene TRBJ1-4; 9 bases map to TRBD1. The V gene's germline CDR1 is SGHRS and CDR2 YFSETQ. The CDR3 has 17 amino acids. V dropped 4 bases and J dropped 0; count of bases not matched to a gene: 7. CDR3 DNA: TGCGCCAGCAGCCCGCCGGGACAGGGTACAACTAATGAAAAACTGTTTTTT. Translation: CASSPPGQGTTNEKLFF.

For this clone: The junction departs from the called germline gene at one end, perhaps through a read error. J is TRBJ2-7 and V is TRBV15, with a weak D call TRBD1 (6 bases). CDR1 LNHNV and CDR2 YYDKDF come from the germline V gene (reference sequence). The CDR3 is 19 amino acids. This CDR3 is CATSRDSLNRASFSHEQYF. In DNA form, the CDR3 reads TGTGCCACCAGCAGAGATTCTCTTAACAGGGCTTCTTTCTCCCACGAGCAGTACTTC. Using reference TRBV15 and TRBJ2-7 for the parts outside the CDR3, the full variable domain is DAMVIQNPRYQVTQFGKPVTLSCSQTLNHNVMYWYQQKSSQAPKLLFHYYDKDFNNEADTPDNFQSRRPNTSFCFLDIRSPGLGDTAMYLCATSRDSLNRASFSHEQYFGPGTRLTVT.

The chain recombines TRBV9 with TRBJ2-1, with 9 positions matching TRBD2. The trim removed 6 bases at V and 1 base at J, leaving 17 bases unmatched. This CDR3 spans 19 amino acids. Germline CDR1 reads SGDLS; CDR2 reads YYNGEE. The CDR3 region has the DNA TGTGCCAGCACCCCCGGGGTTTTGCGGGGGGGACGTTCCTACAATGAGCAGTTCTTC. This sequence encodes CASTPGVLRGGRSYNEQFF.

A few counts support this clone. This sequence joins TRBV4-3 and TRBJ1-6, with D possibly matching TRBD1 (6 bases). V was shortened by 0 bases and J by 4 bases, with 16 bases between the two germline ends. The CDR3 is 18 residues long. Germline values: CDR1 LGHNA, CDR2 YSLEER. For the CDR3, the DNA is TGCGCCAGCAGCCAAGATCTGGGAGTAGGGGGATATAATTCACCCCTCCACTTT. Translated, it gives CASSQDLGVGGYNSPLHF.

The chain joins TRBV7-9 to TRBJ2-7; no reliable D call. This CDR3 contains 15 residues. The V gene's germline CDR1 is SEHNR and CDR2 FQNEAQ (reference sequence). V lost 2 bases and J lost 0, with 11 bases in between. This CDR3 reads CASSLRSASSYEQYF. DNA of the CDR3: TGTGCCAGCAGCTTAAGAAGCGCGAGCTCCTACGAGCAGTACTTC.

This clone was recorded once. J is TRBJ2-1 and V is TRBV11-1; D gene unclear. V gave up 1 base and J gave up 4 bases, with 5 bases separating them. CDR1 and CDR2 from the germline V gene are SGHAT and FQDESV (reference sequence). This CDR3 contains 13 residues. CDR3 bases: TGTGCCAGCAGCTTAGACATATACAATGAGCAGTTCTTC. Protein: CASSLDIYNEQFF.

The chain combines TRBV3-1 (or the pseudogene TRBV3-2) with TRBJ2-1, with 10 bases lining up with TRBD2. The junction had 4 bases not matched to a gene; V was cut back by 3 bases and J by 2 bases. Germline CDR1 reads LGHDT; CDR2 reads YNNKEL (reference sequence). The CDR3 has 16 residues. The CDR3 here is CASSQTSGRAYNEQFF. DNA of the CDR3: TGTGCCAGCAGCCAGACCAGCGGGAGGGCCTACAATGAGCAGTTCTTC.

The chain employs TRBV4-3 and TRBJ2-3, with D tentatively TRBD2 (6 bases). The V gene's germline CDR1 is LGHNA and CDR2 YSLEER. This CDR3 spans 15 amino acids. V was trimmed by 0 bases and J by 1 base, leaving 8 bases between them. For the CDR3, the DNA is TGCGCCAGCAGCCAAGAACTAGCCGGCACAGATACGCAGTATTTT. Its translation is CASSQELAGTDTQYF.

The chain uses TRBV5-4 and TRBJ2-3, with TRBD2 matching 8 bases. The V gene's germline CDR1 is SGHNT and CDR2 YYREEE (reference sequence). The CDR3 loop spans 16 amino acids. After removal of 0 bases from V and 4 bases from J, the junction contained 7 bases not matched to a gene. CDR3 loop: CASSLDPAGDADTQYF. CDR3 DNA: TGTGCCAGCAGCTTGGACCCAGCGGGGGACGCAGATACGCAGTATTTT.

The J gene is TRBJ1-1, the V gene TRBV12-3 or TRBV12-4; D remains ambiguous. The CDR3 length is 11 residues. Trimming cost V 2 bases and J 7 bases, with 5 bases left between them. DNA for the CDR3: TGTGCCAGCAGTTTATTCGTTGAAGCTTTCTTT. Amino acids: CASSLFVEAFF.

The rearrangement links TRBV5-1 to TRBJ2-2; 12 nucleotides line up with TRBD2. V lost 4 bases and J lost 1; bases outside the gene matches: 2. The CDR3 contains 16 residues. Germline-derived CDR1 and CDR2 are SGHRS and YFSETQ. The CDR3 region has the DNA TGCGCCAGCAGCCCGGGACTAGCGGGGAACACCGGGGAGCTGTTTTTT. Translation gives CASSPGLAGNTGELFF. Combining the CDR3 with reference TRBV5-1 and TRBJ2-2 gives the whole variable domain KAGVTQTPRYLIKTRGQQVTLSCSPISGHRSVSWYQQTPGQGLQFLFEYFSETQRNKGNFPGRFSGRQFSNSRSEMNVSTLELGDSALYLCASSPGLAGNTGELFFGEGSRLTVL.

V and J are TRBV7-6 and TRBJ1-1; D ambiguous. Germline V lookup: CDR1 SGHVS, CDR2 FNYEAQ. Between the trimmed V and J ends, which lost 5 bases and 9 bases, there was a span of 10 bases. The length of the CDR3 is 11 residues. DNA of the CDR3: TGTGCCAGCAGCGCTACCGGGAAAGCTTTCTTT. Amino acids: CASSATGKAFF.

The chain joins TRBV3-1 (or the pseudogene TRBV3-2) to TRBJ2-3, with TRBD2 matching 10 bases. The CDR3 runs 16 residues. The germline V gene has CDR1 LGHDT and CDR2 YNNKEL (reference sequence). With 8 bases clipped from V and 0 bases from J, the junction kept 8 bases outside the gene matches. As DNA, the CDR3 is TGTGCCAGCTCGAGCGGGGGGGCCCGGAGCACAGATACGCAGTATTTT. As protein: CASSSGGARSTDTQYF.

CDR3 in DNA: TGTGCCAGCAGTAGGGACAGGGGCACTGAAGCTTTCTTT. This translates into CASSRDRGTEAFF. V gene TRBV2 combines with J gene TRBJ1-1; 10 bases align to TRBD1. The J segment lost 4 bases and the V segment lost 5 bases, leaving 1 base of the junction unmatched. The CDR3 covers 13 residues. The germline gives CDR1 SNHLY, CDR2 FYNNEI.